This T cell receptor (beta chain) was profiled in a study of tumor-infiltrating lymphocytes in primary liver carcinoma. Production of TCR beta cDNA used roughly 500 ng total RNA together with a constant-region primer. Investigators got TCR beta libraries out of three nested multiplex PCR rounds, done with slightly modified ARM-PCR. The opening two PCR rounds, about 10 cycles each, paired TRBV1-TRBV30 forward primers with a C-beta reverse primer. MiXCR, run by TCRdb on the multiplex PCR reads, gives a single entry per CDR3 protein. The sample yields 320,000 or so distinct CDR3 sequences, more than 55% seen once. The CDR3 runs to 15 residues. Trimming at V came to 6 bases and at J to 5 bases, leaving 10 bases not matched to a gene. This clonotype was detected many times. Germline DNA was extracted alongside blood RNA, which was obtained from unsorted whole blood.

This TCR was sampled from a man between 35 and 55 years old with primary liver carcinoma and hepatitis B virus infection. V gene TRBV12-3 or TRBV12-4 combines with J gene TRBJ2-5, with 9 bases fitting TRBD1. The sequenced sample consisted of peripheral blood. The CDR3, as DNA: TGTGCCAGCAGCCTGGACAGGGGCGTTATGGAGACCCAGTACTTC. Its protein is CASSLDRGVMETQYF.